This T cell receptor beta chain was identified in a study of regulatory T cells in long-lasting Graves disease. General observations from the study: Persistent-disease Graves' patients showed less TCR diversity than new cases.

This clonotype was counted between two and nine times. The antigen is unknown. The trim removed 5 bases at V and 6 bases at J, leaving 8 bases unmatched. Germline V gene lookup returns CDR1 PRHDT and CDR2 FYEKMQ (reference sequence). This CDR3 is 14 amino acids long. Sample time point: newly diagnosed GD, antithyroid drugs for less than 3 months. From RNA extracted from PBMCs, the TCR library was made. Assembly of TCR beta libraries relied on iRepertoire HTBI primers together with Arm-PCR of CDR3 regions. TCRdb ran MiXCR on the multiplex PCR reads and lists one entry per CDR3 protein. The top ten clones hold around a quarter of a sample with fewer than 550,000 distinct CDR3 sequences, roughly a sixth of them seen once. The same sample was also studied in work on T cells in Graves' hyperthyroidism and ophthalmopathy.

This receptor was obtained from a woman aged 35-60 years with Graves disease. The specimen comprised peripheral blood mononuclear cells (PBMCs), sampled at new diagnosis, from a patient treated with antithyroid drugs. This rearrangement joins TRBV13 to TRBJ2-7; 9 positions agree with TRBD1. This chain's CDR3 is CASSPEGQGGEQYF. The CDR3 DNA is TGTGCCAGCAGCCCGGAGGGACAGGGCGGCGAGCAGTACTTC.